Below, one T cell receptor beta chain is given with its context. What it recognizes is unknown. These data come from a study of siplizumab effects on memory and regulatory T cells. Broader study findings: With siplizumab, Treg-derived clones averaged about 69% of mappable alloreactive CD4+ clones, versus more than 25% in controls. Siplizumab significantly reduced alloreactive sequences traceable to unstimulated CD4+ memory cells. Roughly 75-97% of proliferating clones (CD4+ or CD8+) could not be assigned a naive or memory phenotype.

Germline CDR1 and CDR2: SGHRS and YFSETQ. This CDR3 spans 12 amino acids. Trimming shortened V by 5 bases and J by 4 bases, and 9 bases separated the two germline ends. Profiling relied on immunoSEQ multiplex PCR, and the TCRdb table lists in-frame clones only, not all of them. The sample yields about 100,000 clones, about 94% seen once. The J gene is TRBJ2-5, the V gene TRBV5-1; D unresolved. The specimen was non-Treg CD4+ T cells sorted from blood. This clonotype originated in a human donor in good health. This chain's CDR3 is CASSNSPETQYF. The CDR3 DNA is TGCGCCAGCAGTAATTCCCCAGAGACCCAGTACTTC.